Listed below are T cell receptor beta chains from one sample, sequenced in a study of blood T cell repertoires in COVID-19. The assay was immunoSEQ multiplex PCR, and TCRdb's table has in-frame clones only and misses some. Of fewer than 30,000 clones listed, approximately 92% are singletons. Sequencing was performed on peripheral blood. The source of these receptors is a human donor in a cohort sampled during active COVID-19. Each CDR3 is given with its conserved first and last residue. Each record gives: CDR3 length, D gene, V gene, J gene, CDR3 protein. D genes are given only for firm matches.

>11|TRBD1|TRBV3-1/TRBV3-2|TRBJ1-1
CASSRDRVAFF
>14|TRBD2|TRBV5-1|TRBJ2-7
CASSTSGGTYEQYF
>16|TRBD1|TRBV27|TRBJ1-1
CASSLSYSRGDTEAFF
>15|NA|TRBV15|TRBJ1-4
CATSKEGGQGEKLFF
>16|NA|TRBV4-3|TRBJ1-2
CASSQDRGTVDYGYTF
>14|TRBD2|TRBV5-8|TRBJ2-1
CASSLAGGFNEQFF
>14|TRBD1|TRBV5-1|TRBJ2-7
CASSGQAQAYEQYF
>18|TRBD2|TRBV27|TRBJ2-2
CASSLSQMSGSSTGELFF
>16|TRBD1|TRBV24-1|TRBJ2-1
CATSDSSGTVNNEQFF
>14|NA|TRBV6-2/TRBV6-3|TRBJ2-7
CASSYLAERDEQYF
>12|NA|TRBV12-3/TRBV12-4|TRBJ2-7
CASSTGAYEQYF
>14|NA|TRBV28|TRBJ1-2
CASSLDRSLYGYTF
>16|NA|TRBV15|TRBJ1-4
CATSRDKGSVDEKLFF
>16|TRBD1|TRBV7-8|TRBJ2-3
CASSSGQGGDTDTQYF
>13|NA|TRBV19|TRBJ2-3
CASNVAGTDTQYF
>15|NA|TRBV5-4|TRBJ2-1
CASSQPGKEMNEQFF
>15|TRBD1|TRBV7-2|TRBJ1-5
CASSFEGQGGQPQHF
>16|NA|TRBV19|TRBJ1-1
CASSPAWQGRDTEAFF
>13|NA|TRBV12-3/TRBV12-4|TRBJ1-2
CASSPSVSYGYTF
>15|TRBD1|TRBV5-1|TRBJ1-1
CASSDPGTGYTEAFF
>17|NA|TRBV7-3|TRBJ2-1
CASSLTVRSISYNEQFF
>20|NA|TRBV5-1|TRBJ1-4
CASSLARQEDYVATNEKLFF
>14|TRBD1|TRBV2|TRBJ2-5
CASSGDRVQETQYF
>17|TRBD2|TRBV4-3|TRBJ2-5
CASSQGTSGWGGETQYF
>17|TRBD2|TRBV27|TRBJ2-1
CASSPGLAGGLRYEQFF
>18|TRBD2|TRBV3-1/TRBV3-2|TRBJ2-1
CASSKGSGGPTTHNEQFF
>16|NA|TRBV6-4|TRBJ1-5
CASSARMGGYRQPQHF
>12|NA|TRBV29-1|TRBJ1-2
CSVEGTVDGYTF
>13|TRBD1|TRBV15|TRBJ1-2
CATSSRTGSSYTF
>13|NA|TRBV6-5|TRBJ1-2
CASTDTEFYGYTF
>21|TRBD2|TRBV2|TRBJ2-3
CASRGLTLHLPFSRGLDTQYF
>16|TRBD1|TRBV15|TRBJ2-3
CATSREDRGSTDTQYF
>19|TRBD2|TRBV7-6|TRBJ2-2
CASSSAPPLPGTSAGELFF
>13|NA|TRBV6-2/TRBV6-3|TRBJ2-7
CASSRGDYYEQYF
>15|TRBD2|TRBV20-1|TRBJ2-3
CSASNSGGAEDTQYF
>13|NA|TRBV30|TRBJ2-2
CAWSVLKAGELFF
>16|NA|TRBV5-4|TRBJ1-1
CASSLGPGQGNTEAFF
>13|NA|TRBV28|TRBJ2-2
CASTTQSSGELFF
>16|TRBD1|TRBV6-5|TRBJ1-3
CASSYSGTGVGNTIYF
>13|NA|TRBV28|TRBJ1-4
CASSRGGEEKLFF
>13|NA|TRBV11-2|TRBJ1-1
CASSLVGDTEAFF
>14|TRBD1|TRBV5-1|TRBJ2-7
CASSFEGAPYEQYF
>18|TRBD2|TRBV28|TRBJ2-1
CASSLYTRAGGGGNEQFF
>16|TRBD2|TRBV19|TRBJ2-5
CASSISSGGATKTQYF
>17|NA|TRBV7-2|TRBJ1-3
CASSLGAGGGSGNTIYF
>14|NA|TRBV11-2|TRBJ2-5
CASSFGGGLETQYF
>17|NA|TRBV19|TRBJ2-3
CASSIDLGGANTDTQYF
>15|NA|TRBV4-3|TRBJ2-5
CASSQGFSGWETQYF
>12|NA|TRBV2|TRBJ2-3
CASRYSTDTQYF